The source of this T cell receptor (beta chain) is a study of blood T cell repertoires in COVID-19. V was clipped by 6 bases and J by 9 bases; unmatched bases: 18. Germline V gene data show CDR1 as SGHTA and CDR2 as FQGTGA. The CDR3 has 17 amino acids. This table comes from immunoSEQ multiplex PCR, and its TCRdb copy is limited to in-frame clones, with some not included. Among under 55,000 clones, around 90% were seen once, and the ten largest hold over 2%. The origin of this receptor is a human donor in a cohort sampled during active COVID-19. V and J are TRBV7-3 and TRBJ2-1, with TRBD1 matching 9 bases. The specimen was peripheral blood. The CDR3 sequence is CASSLSSPGQGFGEQFF. In nucleotides, the CDR3 is TGTGCCAGCAGTTTGTCTTCCCCGGGACAGGGATTTGGTGAGCAGTTCTTC.